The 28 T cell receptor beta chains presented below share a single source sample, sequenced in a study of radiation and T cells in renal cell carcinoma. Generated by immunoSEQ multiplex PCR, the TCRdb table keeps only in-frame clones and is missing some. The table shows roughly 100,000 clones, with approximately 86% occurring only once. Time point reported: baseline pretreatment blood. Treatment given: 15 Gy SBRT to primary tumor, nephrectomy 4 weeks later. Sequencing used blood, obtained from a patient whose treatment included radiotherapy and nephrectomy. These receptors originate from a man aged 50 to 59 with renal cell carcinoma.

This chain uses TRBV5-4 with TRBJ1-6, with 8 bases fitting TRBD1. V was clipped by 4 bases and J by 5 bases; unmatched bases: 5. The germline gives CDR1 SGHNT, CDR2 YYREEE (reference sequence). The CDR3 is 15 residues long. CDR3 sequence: CASSPTGGDNSPLHF. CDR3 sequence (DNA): TGTGCCAGCAGCCCCACAGGGGGTGATAATTCACCCCTCCACTTT.

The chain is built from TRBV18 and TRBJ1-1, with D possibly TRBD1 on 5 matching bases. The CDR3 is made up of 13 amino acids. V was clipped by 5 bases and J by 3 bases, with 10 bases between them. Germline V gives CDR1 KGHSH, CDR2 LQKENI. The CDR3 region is CASSGAKDTEAFF. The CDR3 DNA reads TGTGCCAGCTCAGGGGCTAAGGACACTGAAGCTTTCTTT.

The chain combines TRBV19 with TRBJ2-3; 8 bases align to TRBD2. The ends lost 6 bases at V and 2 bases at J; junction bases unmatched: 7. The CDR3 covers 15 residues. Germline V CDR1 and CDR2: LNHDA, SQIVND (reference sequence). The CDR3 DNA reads TGTGCCAGTAGAAAAGCGGGGGCCGACACAGATACGCAGTATTTT. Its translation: CASRKAGADTDTQYF.

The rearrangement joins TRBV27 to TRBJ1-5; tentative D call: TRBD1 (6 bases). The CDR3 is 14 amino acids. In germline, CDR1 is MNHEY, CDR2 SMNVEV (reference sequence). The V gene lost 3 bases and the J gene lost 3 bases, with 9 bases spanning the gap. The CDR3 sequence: CASSLDRFNQPQHF. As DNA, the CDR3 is TGTGCCAGCAGTTTGGACAGATTCAATCAGCCCCAGCATTTT.

The CDR3 spells CASSLESVGGTVNSPLHF. For the CDR3, the DNA is TGTGCCAGCAGCTTGGAATCGGTGGGGGGGACTGTCAATTCACCCCTCCACTTT. This rearrangement joins TRBV5-8 to TRBJ1-6, with a tentative D call TRBD1 (5 bases). Germline V lookup: CDR1 SGHTS, CDR2 YDEGEE. The CDR3 spans 18 residues. The V end lost 0 bases, the J end lost 7 bases, and 20 bases lay between the germline ends.

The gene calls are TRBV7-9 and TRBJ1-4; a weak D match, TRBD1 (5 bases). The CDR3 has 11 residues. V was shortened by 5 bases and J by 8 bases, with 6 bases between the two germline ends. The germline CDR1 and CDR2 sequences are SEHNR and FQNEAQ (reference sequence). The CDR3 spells CASSRGEKLFF. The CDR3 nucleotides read TGTGCCAGCAGCCGGGGCGAAAAACTGTTTTTT.

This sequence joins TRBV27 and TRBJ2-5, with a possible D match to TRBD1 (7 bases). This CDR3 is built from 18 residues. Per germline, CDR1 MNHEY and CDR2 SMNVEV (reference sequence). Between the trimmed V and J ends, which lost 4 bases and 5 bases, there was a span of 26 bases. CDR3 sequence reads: CASSSTGLIAATMETQYF. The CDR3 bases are TGTGCCAGCAGTTCGACAGGGTTGATAGCGGCTACAATGGAGACCCAGTACTTC.

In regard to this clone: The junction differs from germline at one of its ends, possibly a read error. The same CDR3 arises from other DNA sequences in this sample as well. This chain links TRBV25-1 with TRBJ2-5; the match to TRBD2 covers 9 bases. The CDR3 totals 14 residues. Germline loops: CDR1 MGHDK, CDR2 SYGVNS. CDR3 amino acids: CASSEGGRGETQYF. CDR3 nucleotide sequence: TGTGCTAGCAGTGAAGGCGGGAGGGGCGAGACCCAGTACTTC.

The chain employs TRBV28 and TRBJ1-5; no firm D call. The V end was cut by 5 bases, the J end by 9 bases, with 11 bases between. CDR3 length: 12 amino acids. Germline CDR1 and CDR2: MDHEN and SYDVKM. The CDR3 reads CASSRYDWPQHF. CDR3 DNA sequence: TGTGCCAGCAGTCGTTACGACTGGCCCCAGCATTTT. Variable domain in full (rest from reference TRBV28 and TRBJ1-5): DVKVTQSSRYLVKRTGEKVFLECVQDMDHENMFWYRQDPGLGLRLIYFSYDVKMKEKGDIPEGYSVSREKKERFSLILESASTNQTSMYLCASSRYDWPQHFGDGTRLSIL.

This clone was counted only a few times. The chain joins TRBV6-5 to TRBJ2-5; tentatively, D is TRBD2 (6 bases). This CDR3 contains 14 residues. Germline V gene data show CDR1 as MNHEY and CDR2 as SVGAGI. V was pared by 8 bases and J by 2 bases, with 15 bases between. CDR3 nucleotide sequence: TGTGCCAGCTCGGAGCAGGCGGGACAAGAGACCCAGTACTTC. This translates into CASSEQAGQETQYF.

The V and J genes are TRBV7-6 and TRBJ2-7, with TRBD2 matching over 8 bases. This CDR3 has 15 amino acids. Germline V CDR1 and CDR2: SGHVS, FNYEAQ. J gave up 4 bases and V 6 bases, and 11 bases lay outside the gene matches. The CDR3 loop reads CASSPQPGLEYEQYF. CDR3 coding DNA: TGTGCCAGCAGTCCTCAACCGGGACTAGAATACGAGCAGTACTTC. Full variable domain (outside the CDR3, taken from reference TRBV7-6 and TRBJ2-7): GAGVSQSPRYKVTKRGQDVALRCDPISGHVSLYWYRQALGQGPEFLTYFNYEAQQDKSGLPNDRFSAERPEGSISTLTIQRTEQRDSAMYRCASSPQPGLEYEQYFGPGTRLTVT.

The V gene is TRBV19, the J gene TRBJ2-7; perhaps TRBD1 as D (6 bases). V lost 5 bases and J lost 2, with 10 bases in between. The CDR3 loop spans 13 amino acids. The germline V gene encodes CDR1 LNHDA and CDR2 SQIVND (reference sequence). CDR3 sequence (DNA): TGTGCCAGTAGTGCTACAGGGACCTACGAGCAGTACTTC. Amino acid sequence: CASSATGTYEQYF.

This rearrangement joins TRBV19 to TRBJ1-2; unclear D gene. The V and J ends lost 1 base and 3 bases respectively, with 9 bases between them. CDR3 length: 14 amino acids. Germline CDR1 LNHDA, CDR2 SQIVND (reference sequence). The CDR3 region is CASSIAGSYYGYTF. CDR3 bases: TGTGCCAGTAGTATAGCTGGGTCGTACTATGGCTACACCTTC.

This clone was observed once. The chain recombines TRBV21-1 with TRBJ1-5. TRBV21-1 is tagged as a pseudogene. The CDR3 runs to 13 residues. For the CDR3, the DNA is TGTGCCAGCAGGTTACGGGGGAATCAGCCCCAGCATTTT. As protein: CASRLRGNQPQHF.

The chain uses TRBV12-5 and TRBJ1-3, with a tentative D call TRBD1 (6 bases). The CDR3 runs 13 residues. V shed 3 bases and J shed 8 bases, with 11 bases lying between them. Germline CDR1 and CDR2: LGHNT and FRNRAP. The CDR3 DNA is TGTGCTAGTGGTTTTCCGGGGGCATACACCATATATTTT. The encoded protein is CASGFPGAYTIYF.

The CDR3 protein is CASRPDRGGTYEQYF. CDR3 coding DNA: TGTGCCAGCAGACCCGACAGGGGTGGGACCTACGAGCAGTACTTC. The chain links TRBV27 to TRBJ2-7; 8 bases match TRBD1. The CDR3 is 15 amino acids. Germline V gene sequence: CDR1 MNHEY, CDR2 SMNVEV (reference sequence). V dropped 6 bases and J dropped 2; count of bases not matched to a gene: 9.

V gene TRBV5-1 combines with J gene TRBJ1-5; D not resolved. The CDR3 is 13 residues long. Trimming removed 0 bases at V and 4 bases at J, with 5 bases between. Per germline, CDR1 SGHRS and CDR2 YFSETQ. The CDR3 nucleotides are TGCGCCAGCAGCTTGGAGTGGAATCAGCCCCAGCATTTT. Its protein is CASSLEWNQPQHF.

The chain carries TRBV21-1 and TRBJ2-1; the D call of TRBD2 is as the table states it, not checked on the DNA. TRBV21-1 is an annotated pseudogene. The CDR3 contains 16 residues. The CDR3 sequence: CASSKEKAGGYNEQFF. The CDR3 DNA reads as TGTGCCAGCAGCAAAGAGAAGGCGGGAGGTTACAATGAGCAGTTCTTC.

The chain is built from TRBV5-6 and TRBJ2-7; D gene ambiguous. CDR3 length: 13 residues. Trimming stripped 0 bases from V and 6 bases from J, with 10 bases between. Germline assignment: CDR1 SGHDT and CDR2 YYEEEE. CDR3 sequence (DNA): TGTGCCAGCAGCTTGGCTTTTGTAGGCGAGCAGTACTTC. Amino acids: CASSLAFVGEQYF.

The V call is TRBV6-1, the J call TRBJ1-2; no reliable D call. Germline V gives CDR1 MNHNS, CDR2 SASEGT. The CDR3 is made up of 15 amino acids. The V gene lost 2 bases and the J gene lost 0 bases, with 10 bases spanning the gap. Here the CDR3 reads CASSEWLGTNYGYTF. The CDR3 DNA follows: TGTGCCAGCAGTGAATGGCTTGGGACTAACTATGGCTACACCTTC.

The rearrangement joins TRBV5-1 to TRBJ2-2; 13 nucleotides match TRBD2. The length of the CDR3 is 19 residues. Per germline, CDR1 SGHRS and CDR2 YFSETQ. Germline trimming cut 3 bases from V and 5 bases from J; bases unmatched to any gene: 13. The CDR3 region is CASSSSPGLAGVDTGELFF. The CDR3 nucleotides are TGCGCCAGCAGCTCGAGCCCAGGACTAGCGGGAGTGGATACCGGGGAGCTGTTTTTT.

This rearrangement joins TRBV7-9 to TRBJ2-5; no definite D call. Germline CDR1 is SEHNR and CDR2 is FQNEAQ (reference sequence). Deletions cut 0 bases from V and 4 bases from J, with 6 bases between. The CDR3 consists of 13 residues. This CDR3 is CASSLAGSETQYF. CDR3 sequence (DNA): TGTGCCAGCAGCTTAGCAGGGTCAGAGACCCAGTACTTC.

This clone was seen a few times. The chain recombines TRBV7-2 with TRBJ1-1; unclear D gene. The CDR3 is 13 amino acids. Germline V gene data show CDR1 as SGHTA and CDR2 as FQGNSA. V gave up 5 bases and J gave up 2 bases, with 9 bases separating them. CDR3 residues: CASSITTNTEAFF. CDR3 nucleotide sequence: TGTGCCAGCAGCATAACAACTAACACTGAAGCTTTCTTT.

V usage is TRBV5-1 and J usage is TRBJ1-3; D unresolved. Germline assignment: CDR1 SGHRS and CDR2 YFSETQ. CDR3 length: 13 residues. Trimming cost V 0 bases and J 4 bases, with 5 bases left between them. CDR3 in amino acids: CASSLGSGNTIYF. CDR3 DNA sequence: TGCGCCAGCAGCTTGGGTAGCGGAAACACCATATATTTT.

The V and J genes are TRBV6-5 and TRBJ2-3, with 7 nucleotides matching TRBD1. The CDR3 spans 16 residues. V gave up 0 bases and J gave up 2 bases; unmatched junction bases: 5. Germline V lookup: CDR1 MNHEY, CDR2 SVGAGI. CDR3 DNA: TGTGCCAGCAGTTACTCCGACAGGGTAATCACAGATACGCAGTATTTT. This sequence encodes CASSYSDRVITDTQYF.

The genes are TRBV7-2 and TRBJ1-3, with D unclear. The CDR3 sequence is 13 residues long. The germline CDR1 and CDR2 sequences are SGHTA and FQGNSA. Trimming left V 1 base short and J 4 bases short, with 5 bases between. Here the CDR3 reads CASSLGAGNTIYF. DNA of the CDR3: TGTGCCAGCAGCTTAGGAGCCGGAAACACCATATATTTT.

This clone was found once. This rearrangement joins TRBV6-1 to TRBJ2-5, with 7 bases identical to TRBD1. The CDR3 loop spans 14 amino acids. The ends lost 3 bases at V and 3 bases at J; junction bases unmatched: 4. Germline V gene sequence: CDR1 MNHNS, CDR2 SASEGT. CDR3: CASSDRGYKETQYF. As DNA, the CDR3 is TGTGCCAGCAGTGACAGGGGGTATAAAGAGACCCAGTACTTC.

In DNA, the CDR3 is TGCGCCAGCAGCTTGGTGGTGGGATACGGCGAGCAGTACTTC. Translation gives CASSLVVGYGEQYF. J is TRBJ2-7 and V is TRBV5-1, with D unresolved. V dropped 0 bases and J dropped 6 bases, with 13 bases sitting between them. This CDR3 region has 14 residues. Germline loops: CDR1 SGHRS, CDR2 YFSETQ.